This T cell receptor beta chain appears in the sequencing data of a study of Ad26.COV2.S vaccination and SARS-CoV-2 variants. Study summary: A COV1001 Ad26.COV2.S trial-arm participant provided the sample. Study-level findings and limits: Vaccinees displayed broader spike-specific TCR repertoires than placebo recipients.

Described treatment: approximately 18 received Ad26.COV2.S at low or high dose, single or two shots; 5 received placebo; per-sample allocation not given. Collection of the samples took place on day 63 after the first injection of vaccine or placebo. On this clone: Its antigen is currently unknown.

The germline CDR1 and CDR2 sequences are SQVTM and ANQGSEA. V dropped 0 bases and J dropped 0 bases, with 6 bases sitting between them. The CDR3 runs to 13 residues. This table comes from immunoSEQ multiplex PCR, and its TCRdb copy is limited to in-frame clones, with some not included. The table records about 280,000 clones, more than 70% of them present only once. The genes are TRBV29-1 and TRBJ2-7; D remains ambiguous. The receptor was isolated from a person aged 18-65 years who received the Ad26.COV2.S COVID-19 vaccine or a placebo. The sample here was peripheral blood, taken in a trial of Ad26.COV2.S vaccine versus placebo. CDR3 amino acids: CSVEDPVSYEQYF. Here the CDR3 DNA reads TGCAGCGTTGAAGACCCCGTCTCCTACGAGCAGTACTTC.